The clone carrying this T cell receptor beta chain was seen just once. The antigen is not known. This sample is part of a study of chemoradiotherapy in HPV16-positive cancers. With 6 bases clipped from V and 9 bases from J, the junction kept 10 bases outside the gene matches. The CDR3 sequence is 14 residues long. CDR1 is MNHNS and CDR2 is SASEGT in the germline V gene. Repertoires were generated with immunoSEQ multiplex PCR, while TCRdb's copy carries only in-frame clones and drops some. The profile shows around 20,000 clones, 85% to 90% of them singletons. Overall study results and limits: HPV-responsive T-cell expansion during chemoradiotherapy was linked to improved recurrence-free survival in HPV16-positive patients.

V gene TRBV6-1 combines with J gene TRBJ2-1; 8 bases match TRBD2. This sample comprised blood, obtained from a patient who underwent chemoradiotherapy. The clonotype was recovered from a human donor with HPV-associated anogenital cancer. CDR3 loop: CASSPGGPPGEQFF. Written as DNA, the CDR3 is TGTGCCAGCAGCCCGGGGGGGCCGCCGGGTGAGCAGTTCTTC.